The present T cell receptor (beta chain) was sequenced within a study of vaccination effects on CD4 cells after COVID-19. Libraries were prepared by immunoSEQ multiplex PCR; TCRdb keeps only in-frame clonotypes and omits some of them. The data contain about 22,000 clones, 60% to 75% of them seen just once; the ten biggest clones take up roughly a tenth. Sequencing in the ViraFEST assay came after antigen-specific CD4+ T cells had been expanded with viral peptide pools, which were used to stimulate PBMC. Having been cultured for roughly 9 days, the cells underwent CD4+ T cell isolation. BNT162b2 vaccine or mRNA-1273 vaccine was given to participants in two doses. Remarks on this clone: Its antigen remains unknown.

Trimming took off 0 bases at V and 6 bases at J, with 12 bases between the two ends. The germline CDR1 and CDR2 sequences are SGHVS and FQNEAQ. The CDR3 totals 15 residues. The clonotype was recovered from a human donor who received a COVID-19 vaccine. The chain uses TRBV7-8 and TRBJ1-5; D might be TRBD1 (5 bases). The sequencing here drew on CD4+ T cells from PBMCs cultured with HCoV-NL63 spike peptides, taken after COVID-19 vaccination. CDR3: CASSLAVGVVQPQHF. DNA for the CDR3: TGTGCCAGCAGCTTAGCGGTGGGGGTAGTTCAGCCCCAGCATTTT.